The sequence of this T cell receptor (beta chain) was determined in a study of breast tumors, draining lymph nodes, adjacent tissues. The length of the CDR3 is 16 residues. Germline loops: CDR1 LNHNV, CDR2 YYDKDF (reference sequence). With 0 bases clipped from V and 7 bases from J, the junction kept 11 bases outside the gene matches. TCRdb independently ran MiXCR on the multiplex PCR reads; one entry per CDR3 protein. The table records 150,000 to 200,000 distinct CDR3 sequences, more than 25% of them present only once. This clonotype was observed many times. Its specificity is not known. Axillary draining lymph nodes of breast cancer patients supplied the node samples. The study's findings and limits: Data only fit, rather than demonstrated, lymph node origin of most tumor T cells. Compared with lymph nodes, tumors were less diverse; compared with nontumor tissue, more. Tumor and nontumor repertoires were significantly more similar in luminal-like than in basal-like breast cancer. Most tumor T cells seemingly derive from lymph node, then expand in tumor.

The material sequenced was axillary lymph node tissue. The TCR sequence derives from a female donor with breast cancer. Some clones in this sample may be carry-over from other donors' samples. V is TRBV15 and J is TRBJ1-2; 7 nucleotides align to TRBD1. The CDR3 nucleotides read TGTGCCACCAGCAGAGATTATGGACAGGCATTATCTGGCTACACCTTC. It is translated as CATSRDYGQALSGYTF. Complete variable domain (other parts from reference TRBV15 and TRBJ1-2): DAMVIQNPRYQVTQFGKPVTLSCSQTLNHNVMYWYQQKSSQAPKLLFHYYDKDFNNEADTPDNFQSRRPNTSFCFLDIRSPGLGDTAMYLCATSRDYGQALSGYTFGSGTRLTVV.